This T cell receptor (beta chain) was retrieved from a study of blood T cell repertoires in COVID-19. Study at large: The United States, Italy and Spain were the sources of the acute and convalescent COVID-19 samples.

TCRdb keeps only in-frame clones here, not all; method: immunoSEQ multiplex PCR. In the table there are approximately 500,000 clones, less than 90% of which are singletons. V lost 0 bases to trimming and J lost 6 bases; unmatched junction nucleotides: 2. The CDR3 loop spans 14 amino acids. Germline CDR1 and CDR2: GTSNPN and SVGIG (reference sequence). The chain links TRBV30 to TRBJ2-3, with 11 bases lining up with TRBD2. The sequence derives from a woman aged 50 to 65 with COVID-19, enrolled during active disease. Sequencing input: peripheral blood. CDR3 loop: CAWSVASGGDTQYF. Here the CDR3 DNA reads TGTGCCTGGAGTGTGGCTAGCGGGGGGGATACGCAGTATTTT. The entire variable domain, with the rest obtained from reference TRBV30 and TRBJ2-3, is as follows: SQTIHQWPATLVQPVGSPLSLECTVEGTSNPNLYWYRQAAGRGLQLLFYSVGIGQISSEVPQNLSASRPQDRQFILSSKKLLLSDSGFYLCAWSVASGGDTQYFGPGTRLTVL.